This TCR beta chain came from a study of OX40 agonist ivuxolimab in advanced cancers. Regarding the study as a whole: CD4+ and CD8+ blood T cells expanded clonally by week 6 at 0.1 to 3.0 mg/kg.

Germline V gives CDR1 SGHRS, CDR2 YFSETQ. With V trimmed by 5 bases and J by 2 bases, 4 bases remained unmatched. The CDR3 sequence is 15 residues long. Using immunoSEQ multiplex PCR, the repertoire was profiled, and TCRdb retains in-frame clones only, with some absent. Here the sample spans around 65,000 clones, around four fifths being singletons. About this clone: Its antigen is as yet unknown.

V and J are TRBV5-1 and TRBJ2-5, with 12 bases identical to TRBD2. Here the sequenced sample was CD4+ or CD8+ T cells sorted from blood, taken in a trial of the OX40 agonist ivuxolimab. The receptor comes from an adult with an advanced solid tumor such as melanoma, head and neck, liver or kidney cancer. CDR3 in DNA: TGCGCCAGCAGAGACGGACTAGCGGGACAAGAGACCCAGTACTTC. Residues: CASRDGLAGQETQYF.